The table lists the clone carrying this TCR beta chain with many counts. Among the patients, all were node-negative on CT and PET/CT, and none had received prior chemotherapy or radiotherapy or had other malignancies. The sample comes from a study of prognosis after radiotherapy for stage I lung cancer. Study-level background: Median age was approximately 79 years (about 53 to 84) among around twelve men and over five women. Squamous cell carcinoma was diagnosed in more than five patients and adenocarcinoma in about a dozen.

TCR beta CDR3 amplification from genomic DNA was performed by two-round multiplex PCR. Primers (each specific to one TRBV or TRBJ gene) were used in first-round PCR. Each CDR3 protein is one row after TCRdb ran MiXCR on the multiplex PCR reads. In the table there are 30,000 to 35,000 distinct CDR3 sequences, about 34% of which are singletons. This clonotype was sampled from a donor aged 50 or older with non-small cell lung cancer. The source material was PBMCs, sampled before or after stereotactic body radiation therapy (not recorded which).

The CDR3 DNA sequence: TGCAGTGCGAGGACTAGCGGGAGCTACGAGCAGTACTTC. Translated, it gives CSARTSGSYEQYF. This chain uses TRBV20-1 with TRBJ2-7, with 13 bases matching TRBD2. This CDR3 is built from 13 residues. Germline trimming cut 6 bases from V and 3 bases from J; bases unmatched to any gene: 2. Germline V gene lookup returns CDR1 DFQATT and CDR2 SNEGSKA (reference sequence).